The entry below gives a single T cell receptor beta chain sequence along with its context. TCR beta sequencing covered blood CD8+ and CD4+ T cells. TEMRA cells were FACS-enriched and CD8+ and CD4+ T cells negatively isolated. This sample was taken from a study of CD8 T cells in Susac syndrome. Between the trimmed V and J ends, which lost 4 bases and 8 bases, there was a span of 21 bases. The CDR3 sequence is 14 residues long. Germline V lookup: CDR1 SQVTM, CDR2 ANQGSEA. Random hexamers were used to reverse transcribe an amount of roughly 0.45 to 1 ug RNA. The method of amplification for TCR beta CDR3 was immunoSEQ multiplex PCR, covering 54 Vbeta and 13 Jbeta. MiXCR was run by TCRdb on the immunoSEQ multiplex PCR reads, yielding one entry per CDR3 protein. The sample shows 150,000 to 180,000 distinct CDR3 sequences, 85% to 95% of them seen only once.

This receptor was identified in a human donor with multiple sclerosis. The V and J genes are TRBV29-1 and TRBJ2-7; D remains ambiguous. Sequencing was carried out using CD8+ T cells from PBMCs. CDR3 bases: TGCAGCGTTGGGAAGGGAAAAGACCTCCCCCAGCAGTACTTC. Protein sequence: CSVGKGKDLPQQYF.